Reported below is one T cell receptor (beta chain). Per the original data handling: Counts of nucleated cells, estimated from reference gene primer amplification, were obtained. Assay: immunoSEQ multiplex PCR; the TCRdb copy retains only in-frame clones and omits some. The V and J calls and the clone size are those of that table, but D and trimming were determined from the DNA. The sample holds roughly 200,000 clones, 80% to 85% seen once. This specimen comes from a study of blood T cell repertoires in COVID-19. About the research overall: Donors in the United States, Italy and Spain gave samples during acute or convalescent COVID-19. T cells, B-cell-depleted T cells, or PBMCs provided the cDNA or gDNA that served as material.

The sequence came from a man aged 45-65 years with active or convalescent COVID-19. The sequencing input was peripheral blood.

This chain's CDR3 is CASSSGTGTAPQETQYF. CDR3 bases: TGTGCCAGCAGCTCAGGAACAGGGACGGCCCCCCAAGAGACCCAGTACTTC. The rearrangement uses TRBV7-6 and TRBJ2-5, with D possibly TRBD1 on 6 matching bases. V dropped 4 bases and J dropped 1 base, with 19 bases sitting between them. This CDR3 spans 17 amino acids. The germline V gene encodes CDR1 SGHVS and CDR2 FNYEAQ.